This T cell receptor (beta chain) came from a study of blood T cells in healthy people across ages. Looking at the study overall: There was about one barcoded beta molecule captured by template switching per two T cells.

Primers used in a second PCR of about 6 to 11 cycles were a sample-barcoded 5' primer and a J-beta primer mix. TCRdb re-called the 5' RACE reads through MiXCR, storing one row per CDR3 protein. The top ten hold around 0.75% of the sample, which has some 1,000,000 distinct CDR3 sequences, about 25% seen once. This clonotype was picked up one time. The same sample was also used in a study of T cells of mothers and their children.

The clonotype originates from a girl between 2 and 10 years old in good health. Sequenced material: blood.

CDR3 amino acids: CAISEGTEASYGYTF. For the CDR3, the DNA is TGTGCCATCAGTGAGGGGACCGAGGCATCCTATGGCTACACCTTC. V is TRBV10-3 and J is TRBJ1-2, with a weak D call TRBD1 (5 bases). This CDR3 has 15 amino acids. V was pared by 2 bases and J by 4 bases, with 14 bases between. Germline CDR1 and CDR2: ENHRY and SYGVKD.